The present T cell receptor (beta chain) was sequenced within a study of low-dose radiotherapy and immunotherapy resistance in tumors. Study details: Every two weeks patients got nivolumab 240 mg flat dose, plus ipilimumab 1 mg/kg every six weeks, intravenously. Aspirin 300 mg was given orally each day for four cycles from cycle 1 day 1.

This clonotype was seen at least ten times. Time point specified: after trial treatment. Treatment reported: LDRT plus nivolumab, ipilimumab, low-dose cyclophosphamide and aspirin (RACIN trial). As their treatment, donors received nivolumab, ipilimumab, aspirin, low-dose cyclophosphamide and low-dose radiotherapy. The CDR3 runs 16 residues. Unmatched junction bases numbered 8, after V lost 4 bases and J lost 0 bases. CDR1 is ENHRY, CDR2 SYGVKD, per germline. First-strand cDNA used TRAV- and TRBV-specific primers, covering alpha and beta chains. The PCR that amplified TCRs ran for about 18 cycles, relying on a constant-region primer and a V-primer adapter. TCRdb redid the calling of the reads with MiXCR, one entry per CDR3 protein. This sample has 40,000 or so distinct CDR3 sequences, with around 20% found just once.

This chain uses TRBV10-3 with TRBJ1-1, with TRBD1 identical over 7 bases. This material consisted of PBMCs, taken after low-dose radiotherapy plus immunotherapy. The origin of this receptor is a female donor with ovarian cancer. CDR3 nucleotide sequence: TGTGCCATCAGTGCGGGACAGTCTACCTTGAACACTGAAGCTTTCTTT. This encodes CAISAGQSTLNTEAFF.